A single sample is the source of the 32 T cell receptor beta chains below, sequenced in a study of blood T cell repertoires in COVID-19. Sequenced by immunoSEQ multiplex PCR; TCRdb stores in-frame clones only, minus some. The sample has some 170,000 clones; more than 75% are singletons. Sample: PBMCs or T cells enriched from blood (not recorded which). These receptors came from a man aged 35 to 55 who had recovered from COVID-19.

CDR3 in amino acids: CASSLNPLGTDTQYF. Written as DNA, the CDR3 is TGCGCCAGCAGCTTGAATCCGCTAGGCACAGATACGCAGTATTTT. This chain connects TRBV5-1 to TRBJ2-3; the D is unclear. The length of the CDR3 is 15 residues. Germline V lookup: CDR1 SGHRS, CDR2 YFSETQ. V was pared by 1 base and J by 1 base, with 10 bases between. The variable domain in full, with the rest retrieved from reference TRBV5-1 and TRBJ2-3, is KAGVTQTPRYLIKTRGQQVTLSCSPISGHRSVSWYQQTPGQGLQFLFEYFSETQRNKGNFPGRFSGRQFSNSRSEMNVSTLELGDSALYLCASSLNPLGTDTQYFGPGTRLTVL.

This chain links TRBV19 with TRBJ1-2; 8 positions match TRBD1. The CDR3 loop spans 13 amino acids. Germline CDR1 reads LNHDA; CDR2 reads SQIVND (reference sequence). V lost 5 bases, J lost 8 bases, and 7 bases stayed unmatched. This chain's CDR3 is CASSVGDRSGYTF. DNA for the CDR3: TGTGCCAGTAGTGTTGGGGACAGGAGCGGCTACACCTTC.

As concerns this clone: This likely traces to a read error, being one base from a far larger clone. Other DNA sequences within the sample encode an identical CDR3. V gene TRBV7-3 combines with J gene TRBJ2-1; 12 bases fit TRBD2. This CDR3 comprises 15 residues. Germline loops: CDR1 SGHTA, CDR2 FQGTGA. As DNA, the CDR3 is TGCGCCAGCAGCACGCTAGCGGGGGGGCTGAATGAGCAGTTCTTC. This codes for CASSTLAGGLNEQFF.

The chain uses TRBV11-1 and TRBJ2-2; D not certain. Trimming removed 6 bases at V and 1 base at J, with 9 bases between. CDR1 SGHAT and CDR2 FQDESV come from the germline V gene (reference sequence). The CDR3 is 14 residues long. The CDR3 here is CASSWAENTGELFF. CDR3 coding DNA: TGTGCCAGCAGTTGGGCCGAGAACACCGGGGAGCTGTTTTTT.

The V and J genes are TRBV7-9 and TRBJ2-3; TRBD1 matches 10 bases. The V and J ends lost 4 bases and 4 bases, in that order; junction bases with no gene match: 8. Germline CDR1 reads SEHNR; CDR2 reads FQNEAQ (reference sequence). The CDR3 runs to 16 residues. The CDR3 DNA reads TGTGCCAGCAGCTGGGGGACAGGGGCTCGTTCAGATACGCAGTATTTT. It codes for CASSWGTGARSDTQYF.

This chain uses TRBV24-1 with TRBJ1-3, with a weak D call TRBD1 (5 bases). Germline CDR1 reads KGHDR; CDR2 reads SFDVKD. This CDR3 has 17 residues. Trimming removed 4 bases at V and 6 bases at J, with 21 bases between. The CDR3 DNA reads TGTGCCACCAGTGAGCCCCATCGAGGGACTTCAGAAAACACCATATATTTT. It translates to CATSEPHRGTSENTIYF.

The chain uses TRBV3-1 (or the pseudogene TRBV3-2) and TRBJ1-2; 7 bases match TRBD1. The V gene's germline CDR1 is LGHDT and CDR2 YNNKEL (reference sequence). The CDR3 has 14 residues. After removal of 5 bases from V and 6 bases from J, the junction contained 9 bases not matched to a gene. The CDR3 spells CASSRSEGADGYTF. The CDR3 DNA reads as TGTGCCAGCAGCAGGTCGGAGGGGGCGGATGGCTACACCTTC.

The chain uses TRBV25-1 and TRBJ2-7; TRBD2 matches 8 bases. The CDR3 sequence is 14 residues long. The V gene's germline CDR1 is MGHDK and CDR2 SYGVNS. Trimming took 3 bases from V and 3 from J; bases not matched to a gene: 4. The DNA of the CDR3 is TGTGCCAGCAGTGATCGGGGGGGAAGCTACGAGCAGTACTTC. As protein: CASSDRGGSYEQYF.

For the CDR3, the DNA is TGCAGTGCTAGTCTGGTAGCGGGGGGTAAAGAGACCCAGTACTTC. As protein: CSASLVAGGKETQYF. V usage is TRBV20-1 and J usage is TRBJ2-5; 10 bases match TRBD2. The CDR3 spans 15 residues. J lost 3 bases, V lost 3 bases, and 7 bases had no gene match. In germline, CDR1 is DFQATT, CDR2 SNEGSKA (reference sequence).

Here the CDR3 reads CASSLEGLSSYEQYF. The CDR3 bases are TGTGCCAGCAGCTTAGAGGGACTGAGCTCCTACGAGCAGTACTTC. The V call is TRBV7-2, the J call TRBJ2-7, with D possibly TRBD2 on 6 matching bases. Germline V CDR1 and CDR2: SGHTA, FQGNSA. Trimming left V 1 base short and J 0 bases short, with 10 bases between. This CDR3 is built from 15 residues.

The chain employs TRBV30 and TRBJ1-5, with 8 nucleotides matching TRBD1. Germline values: CDR1 GTSNPN, CDR2 SVGIG (reference sequence). This CDR3 is built from 15 residues. V dropped 5 bases and J dropped 6; count of bases not matched to a gene: 12. The CDR3 DNA reads as TGTGCCTGGGCCCCTGGACAGGGCTCTAGTCAGCCCCAGCATTTT. Translation: CAWAPGQGSSQPQHF.

This clone was counted once. The rearrangement uses TRBV7-6 and TRBJ2-2; a weak D match, TRBD1 (6 bases). The CDR3 totals 17 residues. CDR1 is SGHVS and CDR2 is FNYEAQ in the germline V gene. Deletions cut 0 bases from V and 5 bases from J, with 16 bases between. The CDR3 sequence is CASSLAPGTLETGELFF. CDR3 coding DNA: TGTGCCAGCAGCTTAGCACCCGGGACATTAGAAACCGGGGAGCTGTTTTTT.

The chain couples TRBV5-1 to TRBJ1-2; the D is unclear. CDR1 is SGHRS, CDR2 YFSETQ, per germline. The CDR3 runs 15 residues. Trimming cost V 0 bases and J 4 bases, with 13 bases left between them. CDR3 in DNA: TGCGCCAGCAGCTTGGTGGCGGCACACGTCTATGGCTACACCTTC. It specifies CASSLVAAHVYGYTF.

The J gene is TRBJ2-7, the V gene TRBV24-1; D not certain. Trimming left V 11 bases short and J 4 bases short, with 17 bases between. CDR3 length: 13 residues. Per the germline V gene, CDR1 is KGHDR and CDR2 is SFDVKD. CDR3 protein: CASPTCRSYEQYV. In DNA form, the CDR3 reads TGTGCCAGTCCCACCTGTAGGAGTTACGAGCAGTACGTC.

This clone was counted once. The chain carries TRBV5-1 and TRBJ1-6; TRBD1 agrees at 9 bases. V lost 5 bases to trimming and J lost 7 bases; unmatched junction nucleotides: 4. This CDR3 is built from 14 residues. Germline CDR1 is SGHRS and CDR2 is YFSETQ. The CDR3 loop reads CASSGGQGNSPLHF. The CDR3 DNA reads TGCGCCAGCAGTGGGGGACAGGGAAATTCACCCCTCCACTTT.

The gene calls are TRBV11-2 and TRBJ1-5; D might be TRBD1 (5 bases). V lost 5 bases, J lost 1 base, and 9 bases lay in between. CDR1 is SGHAT, CDR2 FQNNGV, per germline. The CDR3 is made up of 14 amino acids. In nucleotides, the CDR3 is TGTGCCAGCAGCACAGGAGTCAGCAATCAGCCCCAGCATTTT. It yields the protein CASSTGVSNQPQHF.

This clone has more than one count but fewer than ten. The chain joins TRBV7-6 to TRBJ2-1; 8 nucleotides agree with TRBD1. The CDR3 length is 19 residues. Looked up from germline, CDR1 is SGHVS and CDR2 is FNYEAQ. V shed 2 bases, J shed 1 base, and the junction held 13 bases outside the gene matches. The CDR3 reads CASSLRGQGAIGSYNEQFF. CDR3 in DNA: TGTGCCAGCAGCTTACGCGGGCAGGGGGCTATAGGGTCCTACAATGAGCAGTTCTTC.

For the CDR3, the DNA is TGTGCCAGCAGCGTAGCTGAAGCAGGGGAGACTGAAGCTTTCTTT. It encodes CASSVAEAGETEAFF. The chain recombines TRBV9 with TRBJ1-1, with D possibly TRBD1 on 6 matching bases. This CDR3 has 15 residues. The germline CDR1 and CDR2 sequences are SGDLS and YYNGEE. V was pared by 0 bases and J by 5 bases, with 14 bases between. Full variable domain (rest looked up from reference TRBV9 and TRBJ1-1): DSGVTQTPKHLITATGQRVTLRCSPRSGDLSVYWYQQSLDQGLQFLIQYYNGEERAKGNILERFSAQQFPDLHSELNLSSLELGDSALYFCASSVAEAGETEAFFGQGTRLTVV.

This rearrangement joins TRBV14 to TRBJ2-1, with 12 bases matching TRBD1. The junction had 5 bases not matched to a gene; V was cut back by 1 base and J by 13 bases. Germline lookup yields CDR1 SGHDN and CDR2 FVKESK. The CDR3 runs 14 residues. In nucleotides, the CDR3 is TGTGCCAGCAGCCAAGGGGACAGGGGGCGCGTCCAGTTCTTC. Amino acid sequence: CASSQGDRGRVQFF.

The rearrangement joins TRBV23-1 to TRBJ2-4; D is uncertain. TRBV23-1 is sorted into the ORF group, with uncertain function. The CDR3 sequence is 16 residues long. Trimming took off 2 bases at V and 0 bases at J, with 11 bases between the two ends. The CDR3 DNA reads as TGCGCCAGCAGTCAAAAAAAATGCGGAGCCAAAAACATTCAGTACTTC. Translated: CASSQKKCGAKNIQYF.

The CDR3 region is CASSKALFVLEETQYF. DNA for the CDR3: TGTGCCAGCAGCAAAGCGCTATTTGTACTAGAGGAGACCCAGTACTTC. The chain recombines TRBV21-1 with TRBJ2-5; the table calls TRBD2, which could not be checked here. TRBV21-1 is a listed pseudogene. This CDR3 is built from 16 residues.

The table lists this clone with a few counts. The gene calls are TRBV12-1 and TRBJ1-3; the table's D call, TRBD1, has no DNA check behind it. TRBV12-1 is reported as a pseudogene. This CDR3 comprises 14 residues. The CDR3 protein is CASTARVLGNTIYF. In nucleotides, the CDR3 is TGTGCCAGCACCGCCAGGGTGCTGGGAAACACCATATATTTT.

The chain combines TRBV9 with TRBJ1-1, with D maybe TRBD1 (5 bases). V was pared by 4 bases and J by 5 bases, with 15 bases between. Germline lookup yields CDR1 SGDLS and CDR2 YYNGEE. The CDR3 is 14 residues long. CDR3 in amino acids: CASSRGGRRTEAFF. Written as DNA, the CDR3 is TGTGCCAGCAGCCGGGGGGGACGGAGGACTGAAGCTTTCTTT.

This rearrangement joins TRBV19 to TRBJ1-1, with D possibly matching TRBD1 (5 bases). This CDR3 spans 13 amino acids. The germline V gene has CDR1 LNHDA and CDR2 SQIVND (reference sequence). The V gene lost 6 bases and the J gene lost 5 bases, with 13 bases spanning the gap. The CDR3 region is CASRGLVGTEAFF. CDR3 coding DNA: TGTGCCAGTAGGGGACTTGTGGGGACTGAAGCTTTCTTT.

The chain combines TRBV5-1 with TRBJ1-6; TRBD1 is a possible D gene (5 bases). CDR3 length: 15 residues. Looked up from germline, CDR1 is SGHRS and CDR2 is YFSETQ. Trimming cost V 4 bases and J 8 bases, with 16 bases left between them. DNA for the CDR3: TGCGCCAGCAGCACCGACAGTTTCTGGGATTCACCCCTCCACTTT. It yields the protein CASSTDSFWDSPLHF.

The chain joins TRBV10-1 to TRBJ1-1, with TRBD1 identical over 7 bases. The trim removed 8 bases at V and 4 bases at J, leaving 4 bases unmatched. CDR1 and CDR2 (germline): WNHNN, SYGVQD (reference sequence). The CDR3 contains 12 residues. The CDR3 reads CASGNRGTEAFF. The CDR3 bases are TGCGCCAGCGGGAACAGGGGCACTGAAGCTTTCTTT.

The chain is built from TRBV7-5 and TRBJ2-3; TRBD1 reflects the table's D call only, with no check against the DNA. TRBV7-5 is shown as a pseudogene. The CDR3 has 13 residues. The CDR3 bases are TGTGTCAGAAGCTTAGACACGCCAGATACGCAGTATTTT. Its translation: CVRSLDTPDTQYF.

This clone was seen just once. The rearrangement uses TRBV27 and TRBJ1-3; D call uncertain. The CDR3 covers 13 residues. Germline values: CDR1 MNHEY, CDR2 SMNVEV (reference sequence). V lost 5 bases and J 4 bases, leaving 9 bases between the germline ends. The CDR3 protein is CASSPELGNTIYF. In nucleotides, the CDR3 is TGTGCCAGCAGTCCGGAGTTGGGAAACACCATATATTTT.

This clone has a handful of counts. The CDR3 DNA follows: TGTGCCACCAGTGATCCAGCGGGGGGCTTTAGGTCTGGGCAGTTCTTC. The encoded protein is CATSDPAGGFRSGQFF. V usage is TRBV24-1 and J usage is TRBJ2-1, with 9 bases lining up with TRBD2. Germline assignment: CDR1 KGHDR and CDR2 SFDVKD. The CDR3 length is 16 residues. Trimming at V came to 3 bases and at J to 12 bases, leaving 14 bases not matched to a gene.

The rearrangement links TRBV7-2 to TRBJ2-3; possibly TRBD2 for D (6 bases). The length of the CDR3 is 15 residues. Trimming removed 3 bases at V and 0 bases at J, with 10 bases between. CDR1 SGHTA and CDR2 FQGNSA come from the germline V gene. The CDR3, as DNA: TGTGCCAGCAGCTTCTACGGGACTAGCACAGATACGCAGTATTTT. It yields the protein CASSFYGTSTDTQYF.

This chain connects TRBV5-6 to TRBJ2-3; 7 positions match TRBD1. J was trimmed by 7 bases and V by 4 bases; bases with no gene match: 12. CDR3 length equals 15 residues. Germline V gene lookup returns CDR1 SGHDT and CDR2 YYEEEE. CDR3 amino acids: CASSHGTVGVYTQYF. CDR3 in DNA: TGTGCCAGCAGCCACGGGACAGTAGGAGTTTATACGCAGTATTTT.

This clone was found once. The chain recombines TRBV29-1 with TRBJ2-5, with a weak D call TRBD1 (6 bases). In germline, CDR1 is SQVTM, CDR2 ANQGSEA. Trimming removed 3 bases at V and 5 bases at J, with 10 bases between. The CDR3 loop spans 12 amino acids. CDR3 sequence reads: CSVEYRAETQYF. Written as DNA, the CDR3 is TGCAGCGTTGAGTACAGGGCGGAGACCCAGTACTTC.